Listed here are 7 T cell receptor beta chains from one sample, sequenced in a study of siplizumab effects on memory and regulatory T cells. Only in-frame clones appear in the TCRdb table, and some are missing; sequencing was by immunoSEQ multiplex PCR. The top ten hold approximately 2.7% of the sample, which has about 100,000 clones, approximately 92% seen once. The sample taken for sequencing was CD4+ T cells sorted from blood. These receptors originate from a human donor in good health. Some clones in this sample may be carry-over from other donors' samples.

The chain joins TRBV14 to TRBJ2-7; TRBD2 might be the D (5 bases). Germline-derived CDR1 and CDR2 are SGHDN and FVKESK. Trimming stripped 7 bases from V and 6 bases from J, with 25 bases between. The CDR3 is 16 residues long. CDR3 sequence reads: CASNRGRDSGVREQYF. CDR3 coding DNA: TGTGCCAGCAACAGAGGCCGGGATTCAGGTGTTCGCGAGCAGTACTTC.

The rearrangement joins TRBV5-1 to TRBJ2-5; maybe TRBD1 (7 bases). The length of the CDR3 is 17 residues. The germline V gene has CDR1 SGHRS and CDR2 YFSETQ. V lost 4 bases and J lost 3, with 22 bases in between. This CDR3 is CASSRRDSSLGEETQYF. Written as DNA, the CDR3 is TGCGCCAGCAGCCGGAGGGACAGCTCCTTAGGGGAAGAGACCCAGTACTTC.

The chain is built from TRBV5-6 and TRBJ2-5; 13 bases match TRBD2. The CDR3 sequence is 16 residues long. V was pared by 6 bases and J by 6 bases, with 11 bases of the junction left unmatched. Germline V gene sequence: CDR1 SGHDT, CDR2 YYEEEE. The CDR3 nucleotides are TGTGCCAGCACCGTCGGACTAGCGGGAGCGGCAAAGACCCAGTACTTC. Its protein is CASTVGLAGAAKTQYF.

This sequence joins TRBV18 and TRBJ2-7; no clear D. V was clipped by 3 bases and J by 3 bases, with 15 bases between them. The CDR3 is 15 amino acids. The V gene's germline CDR1 is KGHSH and CDR2 LQKENI. CDR3 nucleotides: TGTGCCAGCTCACCCAAGGGCGATCCCGACTACGAGCAGTACTTC. Residues: CASSPKGDPDYEQYF.

This chain uses TRBV11-1 with TRBJ2-2; maybe TRBD1 (6 bases). Trimming shortened V by 5 bases and J by 0 bases, and 13 bases separated the two germline ends. CDR3 length: 16 amino acids. Germline assignment: CDR1 SGHAT and CDR2 FQDESV (reference sequence). CDR3: CASSGTGNANTGELFF. In nucleotides, the CDR3 is TGTGCCAGCAGCGGCACAGGGAACGCGAACACCGGGGAGCTGTTTTTT.

The chain employs TRBV27 and TRBJ2-2; the D is unclear. The CDR3 is 13 residues long. V shed 9 bases and J shed 1 base, with 9 bases lying between them. CDR1 is MNHEY and CDR2 is SMNVEV in the germline V gene (reference sequence). The DNA of the CDR3 is TGTGCCAGTCTGCGACAGAACACCGGGGAGCTGTTTTTT. Protein: CASLRQNTGELFF.

This clone was found once. This chain connects TRBV7-3 to TRBJ2-3; D might be TRBD2 (5 bases). The CDR3 has 13 amino acids. The ends were cut back, 2 bases at V and 3 bases at J, with 6 bases in the middle. Germline-derived CDR1 and CDR2 are SGHTA and FQGTGA. CDR3 in DNA: TGTGCCAGCAGCTTAGGGAGAACAGATACGCAGTATTTT. Its protein is CASSLGRTDTQYF. The complete variable domain, with remaining parts taken from reference TRBV7-3 and TRBJ2-3, reads GAGVSQTPSNKVTEKGKYVELRCDPISGHTALYWYRQSLGQGPEFLIYFQGTGAADDSGLPNDRFFAVRPEGSVSTLKIQRTERGDSAVYLCASSLGRTDTQYFGPGTRLTVL.